Listed below are T cell receptor beta chains from one sample, sequenced in a study of shared clonotypes between healthy human individuals. Generated by immunoSEQ multiplex PCR, the TCRdb table keeps only in-frame clones and is missing some. The sample lists some 630,000 clones; less than 80% were seen once. The sample consisted of memory CD4+ T cells sorted from blood. These receptors originate from a young woman in good health. Both conserved end residues are part of each CDR3. D genes are given only for firm matches. Clone size is stated in some rows and not others, as once, few, many or a class when expanded.

V: TRBV13; size: NA; J: TRBJ2-5; D: TRBD2; CDR3: CASSFRSGSGEETQYF; DNA: TGTGCCAGCAGCTTTAGAAGCGGGAGTGGCGAAGAGACCCAGTACTTC
V: TRBV11-2; size: NA; J: TRBJ2-3; D: TRBD2; CDR3: CASSPRRGVAGAGDTQYF; DNA: TGTGCCAGCAGCCCGCGGCGAGGGGTAGCGGGAGCCGGGGATACGCAGTATTTT
V: TRBV30; size: NA; J: TRBJ1-2; D: NA; CDR3: CAWSVRLSYGYTF; DNA: TGTGCCTGGAGTGTCAGACTCAGCTATGGCTACACCTTC
V: TRBV4-2; size: few; J: TRBJ2-2; D: NA; CDR3: CASSSRDGGQHTGELFF; DNA: TGTGCCAGCAGCTCCAGGGATGGGGGGCAACACACCGGGGAGCTGTTTTTT
V: TRBV7-6; size: NA; J: TRBJ2-1; D: TRBD2; CDR3: CASSLGWLAGGEDYNEQFF; DNA: TGTGCCAGCAGCTTAGGGTGGCTAGCGGGGGGGGAAGACTACAATGAGCAGTTCTTC
V: TRBV10-1; size: NA; J: TRBJ2-3; D: NA; CDR3: CASSAIPEGLTQYF; DNA: TGCGCCAGCAGTGCCATACCCGAGGGGCTTACGCAGTATTTT
V: TRBV11-2; size: many; J: TRBJ1-5; D: NA; CDR3: CASSLYSNQPQHF; DNA: TGTGCCAGCAGCTTGTATAGCAATCAGCCCCAGCATTTT
V: TRBV6-6; size: once; J: TRBJ2-3; D: TRBD2; CDR3: CASSWTSPTTDTQYF; DNA: TGTGCCAGCAGTTGGACTAGTCCAACCACAGATACGCAGTATTTT
V: TRBV6-1; size: NA; J: TRBJ2-1; D: TRBD2; CDR3: CASSEWLAGGYNEQFF; DNA: TGTGCCAGCAGTGAATGGCTAGCGGGAGGGTATAATGAGCAGTTCTTC
V: TRBV2; size: few; J: TRBJ1-1; D: TRBD1; CDR3: CASSLQGARTEAFF; DNA: TGTGCCAGCAGTCTACAGGGGGCGCGCACTGAAGCTTTCTTT
V: TRBV4-2; size: many; J: TRBJ2-7; D: TRBD2; CDR3: CASSHGTGTSLSYEQYF; DNA: TGTGCCAGCAGCCACGGAACCGGGACTAGCCTTTCCTACGAGCAGTACTTC
V: TRBV29-1; size: many; J: TRBJ2-7; D: NA; CDR3: CSVAGAGSYEQYF; DNA: TGCAGCGTTGCCGGGGCGGGCTCCTACGAGCAGTACTTC
V: TRBV2; size: once; J: TRBJ2-7; D: TRBD2; CDR3: CASISSGVPYEQYF; DNA: TGTGCCAGCATTTCTAGCGGGGTACCCTACGAGCAGTACTTC
V: TRBV5-1; size: NA; J: TRBJ1-1; D: NA; CDR3: CASSPSRAGEAFF; DNA: TGCGCCAGCAGCCCGTCCAGGGCCGGTGAAGCTTTCTTT
V: TRBV11-2; size: NA; J: TRBJ1-1; D: NA; CDR3: CASSWGERGVNTEAFF; DNA: TGTGCCAGCAGCTGGGGTGAAAGGGGAGTGAACACTGAAGCTTTCTTT
V: TRBV7-8; size: NA; J: TRBJ1-5; D: TRBD1; CDR3: CASSPGTEDQPQHF; DNA: TGTGCCAGCAGCCCTGGGACAGAGGATCAGCCCCAGCATTTT
V: TRBV20-1; size: NA; J: TRBJ1-1; D: NA; CDR3: CSAQGNTEAFF; DNA: TGCAGTGCCCAGGGGAACACTGAAGCTTTCTTT
V: TRBV5-4; size: many; J: TRBJ2-7; D: TRBD2; CDR3: CASKWDVGGTYEQYF; DNA: TGTGCCAGCAAATGGGATGTGGGGGGGACCTACGAGCAGTACTTC
V: TRBV11-2; size: NA; J: TRBJ1-1; D: NA; CDR3: CASSLAMVANTEAFF; DNA: TGTGCCAGCAGCTTAGCGATGGTTGCGAACACTGAAGCTTTCTTT
V: TRBV28; size: NA; J: TRBJ1-2; D: TRBD1; CDR3: CASSYMQGVVYGYTF; DNA: TGTGCCAGCAGTTACATGCAGGGGGTGGTCTATGGCTACACCTTC
V: TRBV18; size: NA; J: TRBJ1-5; D: NA; CDR3: CASSPSSSLSNQPQHF; DNA: TGTGCCAGCTCACCATCGAGCTCACTTAGCAATCAGCCCCAGCATTTT
V: TRBV7-9; size: NA; J: TRBJ1-5; D: NA; CDR3: CASSSQNQPQHF; DNA: TGTGCCAGCAGCTCTCAGAATCAGCCCCAGCATTTT
V: TRBV13; size: NA; J: TRBJ1-1; D: NA; CDR3: CASSDRTEAFF; DNA: TGTGCCAGCAGCGATCGCACTGAAGCTTTCTTT
V: TRBV6-6; size: NA; J: TRBJ1-2; D: NA; CDR3: CASSSTDYGYTF; DNA: TGTGCCAGCAGTTCTACGGACTATGGCTACACCTTC
V: TRBV2; size: NA; J: TRBJ2-3; D: TRBD1; CDR3: CASRTGTGTDTQYF; DNA: TGTGCCAGCAGAACCGGGACAGGGACAGATACGCAGTATTTT
V: TRBV18; size: many; J: TRBJ2-7; D: NA; CDR3: CASSSKTTKGYYGGDEQYF; DNA: TGTGCCAGCTCATCAAAGACGACAAAGGGTTATTATGGGGGAGACGAGCAGTACTTC
V: TRBV5-1; size: NA; J: TRBJ1-3; D: NA; CDR3: CASSVGQTSGNTIYF; DNA: TGCGCCAGCAGCGTCGGACAGACCTCTGGAAACACCATATATTTT
V: TRBV6-1; size: NA; J: TRBJ1-5; D: NA; CDR3: CASSDAQEFSNQPQHF; DNA: TGTGCCAGCAGTGACGCCCAGGAGTTTAGCAATCAGCCCCAGCATTTT
V: TRBV9; size: NA; J: TRBJ1-4; D: NA; CDR3: CASSVAPSADSGEKLFF; DNA: TGTGCCAGCAGCGTAGCCCCTTCCGCCGACTCGGGTGAAAAACTGTTTTTT
V: TRBV21-1; size: once; J: TRBJ1-5; D: NA; CDR3: CASSDRPHQPQHF; DNA: TGTGCCAGCAGCGACAGGCCCCATCAGCCCCAGCATTTT
V: TRBV7-8; size: NA; J: TRBJ1-5; D: TRBD1; CDR3: CASSPLRTGYVESDPQPQHF; DNA: TGTGCCAGCAGCCCGCTGCGGACAGGGTATGTAGAGAGTGATCCTCAGCCCCAGCATTTT
V: TRBV27; size: many; J: TRBJ2-1; D: NA; CDR3: CASSPRRISSYNEQFF; DNA: TGTGCCAGCAGTCCCCGGAGAATCAGCTCCTACAATGAGCAGTTCTTC
V: TRBV12-5; size: few; J: TRBJ2-7; D: TRBD2; CDR3: CASGAGLPPVGQYF; DNA: TGTGCTAGTGGCGCGGGACTACCCCCGGTCGGGCAGTACTTC
V: TRBV28; size: few; J: TRBJ1-1; D: NA; CDR3: CASGVGETEAFF; DNA: TGTGCCAGCGGCGTTGGGGAGACTGAAGCTTTCTTT
V: TRBV2; size: NA; J: TRBJ2-7; D: NA; CDR3: CASDFRDVGYYEQYF; DNA: TGTGCCAGCGATTTTAGGGACGTCGGCTACTACGAGCAGTACTTC
V: TRBV28; size: NA; J: TRBJ2-7; D: NA; CDR3: CASSFGGVNREQYF; DNA: TGTGCCAGCAGTTTTGGAGGGGTGAACCGCGAGCAGTACTTC
V: TRBV28; size: NA; J: TRBJ1-2; D: NA; CDR3: CASSLSPGANYGYTF; DNA: TGTGCCAGCAGTTTGTCCCCGGGGGCCAACTATGGCTACACCTTC
V: TRBV5-1; size: NA; J: TRBJ2-7; D: TRBD1; CDR3: CASSSQGPYEQYF; DNA: TGCGCCAGCAGCTCACAGGGGCCCTACGAGCAGTACTTC
V: TRBV5-1; size: few; J: TRBJ2-3; D: TRBD2; CDR3: CASLAGGPTDTQYF; DNA: TGCGCCAGCCTAGCGGGAGGGCCCACAGATACGCAGTATTTT
V: TRBV5-1; size: few; J: TRBJ2-7; D: NA; CDR3: CASSLWPPGGYSYEQYF; DNA: TGCGCCAGCAGCTTGTGGCCACCCGGGGGATACTCCTACGAGCAGTACTTC
V: TRBV9; size: NA; J: TRBJ1-2; D: NA; CDR3: CASSVVSENYGYTF; DNA: TGTGCCAGCAGCGTAGTCTCGGAAAACTATGGCTACACCTTC
V: TRBV27; size: NA; J: TRBJ1-2; D: TRBD1; CDR3: CASSPGGQGYGYTF; DNA: TGTGCCAGCAGTCCGGGGGGACAGGGGTATGGCTACACCTTC
V: TRBV28; size: NA; J: TRBJ1-4; D: TRBD1; CDR3: CASSLGRTGGNEKLFF; DNA: TGTGCCAGCAGTTTAGGCCGGACAGGGGGGAATGAAAAACTGTTTTTT
V: TRBV11-2; size: NA; J: TRBJ1-1; D: TRBD1; CDR3: CASSLVGRGTEAFF; DNA: TGTGCCAGCAGCTTAGTGGGCAGGGGGACTGAAGCTTTCTTT
V: TRBV13; size: once; J: TRBJ2-7; D: NA; CDR3: CASSLTVALDEQYF; DNA: TGTGCCAGCAGCCTTACAGTGGCCCTCGACGAGCAGTACTTC
V: TRBV6-5; size: NA; J: TRBJ1-6; D: NA; CDR3: CASSSPSSPLHF; DNA: TGTGCCAGCAGTTCCCCCTCCTCACCCCTCCACTTT
V: TRBV5-4; size: few; J: TRBJ2-4; D: NA; CDR3: CASSGILAKNIQYF; DNA: TGTGCCAGCAGCGGTATCCTAGCCAAAAACATTCAGTACTTC
V: TRBV11-2; size: NA; J: TRBJ2-7; D: NA; CDR3: CASTNGGYEQYF; DNA: TGTGCCAGCACAAATGGGGGCTACGAGCAGTACTTC
V: TRBV7-9; size: few; J: TRBJ1-1; D: TRBD1; CDR3: CASSPQDRATFF; DNA: TGTGCCAGCAGCCCACAGGACAGGGCTACTTTCTTT